This record concerns one T cell receptor beta chain sequence. The data stem from a study of T cell changes during pregnancy in multiple sclerosis. The CDR3 contains 15 residues. V trimming: 4 bases; J trimming: 7 bases; junction bases outside the gene matches: 3. Germline V gives CDR1 MNHEY, CDR2 SVGAGI. Profiling relied on immunoSEQ multiplex PCR, and the TCRdb table lists in-frame clones only, not all of them. This repertoire shows about 44,000 clones, more than 70% found once; its top ten account for more than 5%. The V gene is TRBV6-5, the J gene TRBJ2-1; 14 bases agree with TRBD2. The sequence derives from a female donor in good health, enrolled as a control in a pregnancy study. The sequenced sample was CD8+ T cells from peripheral blood mononuclear cells, obtained after pregnancy. The CDR3 loop is CASSSGLAGVNEQFF. The DNA for the CDR3 is TGTGCCAGCAGTTCGGGACTAGCGGGGGTGAATGAGCAGTTCTTC.